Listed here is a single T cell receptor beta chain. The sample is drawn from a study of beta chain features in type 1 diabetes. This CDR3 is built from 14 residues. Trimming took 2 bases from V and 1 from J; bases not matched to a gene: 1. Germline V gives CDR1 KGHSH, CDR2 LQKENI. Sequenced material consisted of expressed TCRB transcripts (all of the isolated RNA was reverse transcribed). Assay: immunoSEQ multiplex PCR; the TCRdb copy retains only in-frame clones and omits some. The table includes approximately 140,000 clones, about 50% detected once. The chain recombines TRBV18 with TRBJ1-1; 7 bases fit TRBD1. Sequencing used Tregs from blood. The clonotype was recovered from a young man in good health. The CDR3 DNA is TGTGCCAGCTCACCAAGGGACAGGAACACTGAAGCTTTCTTT. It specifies CASSPRDRNTEAFF. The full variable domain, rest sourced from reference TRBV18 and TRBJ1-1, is NAGVMQNPRHLVRRRGQEARLRCSPMKGHSHVYWYRQLPEEGLKFMVYLQKENIIDESGMPKERFSAEFPKEGPSILRIQQVVRGDSAAYFCASSPRDRNTEAFFGQGTRLTVV.